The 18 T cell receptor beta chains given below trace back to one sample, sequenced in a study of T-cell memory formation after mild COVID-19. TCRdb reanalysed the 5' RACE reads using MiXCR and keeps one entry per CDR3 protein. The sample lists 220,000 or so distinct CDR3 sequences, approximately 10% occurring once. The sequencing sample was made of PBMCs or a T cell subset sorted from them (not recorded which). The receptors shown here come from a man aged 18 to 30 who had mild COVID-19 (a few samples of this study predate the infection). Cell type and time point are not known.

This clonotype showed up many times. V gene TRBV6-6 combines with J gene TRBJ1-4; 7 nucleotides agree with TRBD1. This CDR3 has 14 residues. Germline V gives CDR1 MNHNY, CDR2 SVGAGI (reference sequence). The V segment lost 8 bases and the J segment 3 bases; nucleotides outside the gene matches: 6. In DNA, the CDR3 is TGTGCCAGCCATAGGGGGCAATCTAATGAAAAACTGTTTTTT. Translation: CASHRGQSNEKLFF.

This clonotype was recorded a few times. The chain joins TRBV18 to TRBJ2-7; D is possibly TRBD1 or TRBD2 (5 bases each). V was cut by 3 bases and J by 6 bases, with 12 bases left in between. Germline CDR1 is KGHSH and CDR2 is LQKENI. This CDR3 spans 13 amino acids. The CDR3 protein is CASSPIGTPEQYV. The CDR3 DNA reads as TGTGCCAGCTCACCGATTGGGACGCCCGAGCAGTACGTC.

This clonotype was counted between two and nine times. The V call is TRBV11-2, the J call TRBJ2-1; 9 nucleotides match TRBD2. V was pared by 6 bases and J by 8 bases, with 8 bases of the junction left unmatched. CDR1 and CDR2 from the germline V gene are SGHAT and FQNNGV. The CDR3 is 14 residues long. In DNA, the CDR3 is TGTGCCAGCAGAAGGGGGGGACTAGCCGATGAGCAGTTCTTC. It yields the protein CASRRGGLADEQFF.

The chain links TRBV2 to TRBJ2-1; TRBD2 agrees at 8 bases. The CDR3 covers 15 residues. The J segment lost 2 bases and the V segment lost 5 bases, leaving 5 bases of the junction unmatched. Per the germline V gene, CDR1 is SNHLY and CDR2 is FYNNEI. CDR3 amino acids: CASSYSGGTYNEQFF. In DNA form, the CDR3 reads TGTGCCAGCAGTTACAGCGGGGGAACCTACAATGAGCAGTTCTTC.

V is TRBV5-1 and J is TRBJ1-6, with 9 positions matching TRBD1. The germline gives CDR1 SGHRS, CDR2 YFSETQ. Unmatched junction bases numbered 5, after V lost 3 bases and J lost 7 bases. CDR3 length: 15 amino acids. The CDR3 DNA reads TGCGCCAGCAGCTCACGGACAGGGGAGAATTCACCCCTCCACTTT. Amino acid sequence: CASSSRTGENSPLHF.

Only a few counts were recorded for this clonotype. This chain's CDR3 is CASSLWTGRSGANVLTF. The DNA of the CDR3 is TGCGCCAGCAGCTTATGGACAGGGCGATCAGGGGCCAACGTCCTGACTTTC. The J gene is TRBJ2-6, the V gene TRBV5-1; 8 positions agree with TRBD1. Germline V gene sequence: CDR1 SGHRS, CDR2 YFSETQ. The CDR3 spans 17 residues. J was trimmed by 4 bases and V by 2 bases; bases with no gene match: 8.

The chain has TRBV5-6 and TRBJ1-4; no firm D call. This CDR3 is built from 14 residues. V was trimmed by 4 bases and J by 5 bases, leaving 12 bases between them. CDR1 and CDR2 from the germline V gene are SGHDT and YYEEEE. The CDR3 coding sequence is TGTGCCAGCAGCCGACGACGGAACAATGAAAAACTGTTTTTT. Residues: CASSRRRNNEKLFF. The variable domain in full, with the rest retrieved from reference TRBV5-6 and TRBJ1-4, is DAGVTQSPTHLIKTRGQQVTLRCSPKSGHDTVSWYQQALGQGPQFIFQYYEEEERQRGNFPDRFSGHQFPNYSSELNVNALLLGDSALYLCASSRRRNNEKLFFGSGTQLSVL.

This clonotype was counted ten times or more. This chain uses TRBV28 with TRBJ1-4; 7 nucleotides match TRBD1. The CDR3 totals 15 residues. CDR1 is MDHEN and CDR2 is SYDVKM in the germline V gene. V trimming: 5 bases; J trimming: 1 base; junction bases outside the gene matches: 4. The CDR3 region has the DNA TGTGCCAGCAGTACCACAGGGGTAACTAATGAAAAACTGTTTTTT. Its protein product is CASSTTGVTNEKLFF.

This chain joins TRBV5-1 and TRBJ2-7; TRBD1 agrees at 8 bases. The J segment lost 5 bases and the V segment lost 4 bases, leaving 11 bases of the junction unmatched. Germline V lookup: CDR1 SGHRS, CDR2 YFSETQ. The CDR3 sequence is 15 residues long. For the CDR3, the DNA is TGCGCCAGCAGCCACTCGAGGACAGGGCTCGACGAGCAGTACTTC. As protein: CASSHSRTGLDEQYF.

The CDR3 sequence is CASSIRGGSTSGANVLTF. In DNA form, the CDR3 reads TGTGCCAGCAGTATCAGGGGGGGATCCACCTCTGGGGCCAACGTCCTGACTTTC. The rearrangement links TRBV6-5 to TRBJ2-6; D tentatively fits TRBD1 or TRBD2 (7 bases each). V lost 5 bases and J 0 bases, leaving 17 bases between the germline ends. Germline V gene lookup returns CDR1 MNHEY and CDR2 SVGAGI. This CDR3 spans 18 amino acids.

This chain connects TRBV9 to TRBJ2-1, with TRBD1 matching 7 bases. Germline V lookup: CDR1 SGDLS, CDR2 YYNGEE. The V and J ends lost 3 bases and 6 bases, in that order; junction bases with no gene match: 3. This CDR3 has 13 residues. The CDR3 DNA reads TGTGCCAGCAGCGAGGACAGGATCAATGAGCAGTTCTTC. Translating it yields CASSEDRINEQFF.

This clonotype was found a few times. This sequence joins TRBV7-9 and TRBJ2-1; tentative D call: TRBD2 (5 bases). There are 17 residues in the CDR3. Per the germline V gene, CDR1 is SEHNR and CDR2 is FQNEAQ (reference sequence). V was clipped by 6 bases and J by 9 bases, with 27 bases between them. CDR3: CASRTNYDRGRNGEQFF. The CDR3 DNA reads TGTGCCAGCAGGACAAACTACGACCGGGGTAGAAACGGTGAGCAGTTCTTC.

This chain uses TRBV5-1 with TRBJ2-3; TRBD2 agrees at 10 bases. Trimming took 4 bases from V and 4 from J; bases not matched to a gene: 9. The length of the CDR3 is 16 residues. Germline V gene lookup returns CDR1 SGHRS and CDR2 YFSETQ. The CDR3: CASSQKRGGLSDTQYF. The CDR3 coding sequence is TGCGCCAGCAGCCAAAAGCGGGGGGGCCTGTCAGATACGCAGTATTTT.

Here the CDR3 reads CASGSRYGYTF. CDR3 coding DNA: TGTGCTAGTGGCTCCCGCTATGGCTACACCTTC. The chain recombines TRBV12-5 with TRBJ1-2; no reliable D call. Germline assignment: CDR1 LGHNT and CDR2 FRNRAP. The ends were cut back, 6 bases at V and 4 bases at J, with 6 bases in the middle. CDR3 length equals 11 residues.

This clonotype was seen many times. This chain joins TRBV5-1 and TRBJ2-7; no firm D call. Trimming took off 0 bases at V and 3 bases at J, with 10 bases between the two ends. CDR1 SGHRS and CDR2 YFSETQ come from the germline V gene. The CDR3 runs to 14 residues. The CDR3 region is CASSLVGKVYEQYF. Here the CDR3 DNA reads TGCGCCAGCAGCTTGGTGGGGAAGGTCTACGAGCAGTACTTC.

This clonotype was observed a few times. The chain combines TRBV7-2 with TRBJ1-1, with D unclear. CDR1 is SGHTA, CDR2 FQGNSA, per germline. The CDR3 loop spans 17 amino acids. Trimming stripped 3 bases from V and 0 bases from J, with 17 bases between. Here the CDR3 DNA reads TGTGCCAGCAGCTTTCCCCGGGGTGCGCACATGAACACTGAAGCTTTCTTT. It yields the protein CASSFPRGAHMNTEAFF.

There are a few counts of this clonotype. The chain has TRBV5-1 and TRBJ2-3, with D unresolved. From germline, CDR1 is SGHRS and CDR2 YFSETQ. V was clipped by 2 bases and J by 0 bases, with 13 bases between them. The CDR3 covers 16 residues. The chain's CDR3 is CASSFWLPPSTDTQYF. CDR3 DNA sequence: TGCGCCAGCAGCTTTTGGCTTCCACCTAGCACAGATACGCAGTATTTT. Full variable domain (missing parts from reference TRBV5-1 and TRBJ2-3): KAGVTQTPRYLIKTRGQQVTLSCSPISGHRSVSWYQQTPGQGLQFLFEYFSETQRNKGNFPGRFSGRQFSNSRSEMNVSTLELGDSALYLCASSFWLPPSTDTQYFGPGTRLTVL.

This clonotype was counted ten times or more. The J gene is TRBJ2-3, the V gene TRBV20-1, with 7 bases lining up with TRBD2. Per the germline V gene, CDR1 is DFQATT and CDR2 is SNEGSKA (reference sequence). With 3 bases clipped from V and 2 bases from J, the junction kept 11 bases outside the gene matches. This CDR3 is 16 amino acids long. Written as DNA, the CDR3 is TGCAGTGCTAGTACGGCGGGGGACTTGGACACAGATACGCAGTATTTT. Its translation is CSASTAGDLDTDTQYF.